The source of this T cell receptor (beta chain) is a study of beta chain features in type 1 diabetes. This clone was found a few times. Expressed TCRB transcripts were sequenced because the entire RNA isolate underwent reverse transcription. Sequencing used immunoSEQ multiplex PCR; TCRdb keeps in-frame clones, though not all of them. The sample lists more than 300,000 clones, around 12% occurring once. Germline CDR1 SQVTM, CDR2 ANQGSEA. V lost 3 bases to trimming and J lost 2 bases, with 10 bases between them. The CDR3 sequence is 13 residues long. Sequencing was performed on naive CD4+ T cells from blood. This TCR was recovered from a man younger than 35 in good health. The genes are TRBV29-1 and TRBJ2-5, with D maybe TRBD2 (6 bases). The CDR3 reads CSVDAEGQETQYF. The CDR3, as DNA: TGCAGCGTTGACGCGGAGGGACAAGAGACCCAGTACTTC.